This T cell receptor beta chain derives from a study of T cell responses to AZD1222 COVID-19 vaccine (dated by TCRdb to the early 2020s). Background for the entire study: A total of roughly 240 trial participants underwent TCR sequencing, of whom approximately 210 received two doses of AZD1222 and about 25 received two doses of the MenACWY control vaccine. Trial participants were enrolled by age into subgroups of 18-55, 56-69 and 70-plus years, and around 150, 29 and 61 TCR-sequenced participants, respectively, were included in these subgroups. Results the study describes overall, beyond this receptor: Participants were mostly white British, with more females than males. The authors suggested clonal diversity may have been underestimated. The whole spike protein was spanned by vaccine-associated CD4 TCRs, and dominant responses were seen in regions 160-218 and 743-854. A significant rise in spike-specific TCR breadth and depth was observed after two AZD1222 doses relative to day 0 and relative to MenACWY recipients. In the small 56-69-year group, the increase in depth fell short of significance, most likely because of low power. Conclusions about previously exposed vaccinees are limited because only 6 or 7 AZD1222 recipients were SARS-CoV-2 seropositive at baseline. Reportedly, almost half of the unique spike-specific TCRs recognized epitopes lying outside the regions that are mutated in the B.1.351 and B.1.1.7 variants. Because no samples from the day 14 peak response were available, repertoires could be characterized only after the peak T cell response.

Taken from cysteine to phenylalanine, the CDR3 has 12 residues. This entry keeps only the CDR3 DNA: 36 bases, framed from base 1. V lost 6 bases and J lost 3 bases; the stretch between them is 11 bases long. CDR1 and CDR2, per the germline V gene (reference sequence), are GTSNPN and SVGIG. The CDR3 regions of human TCRbeta chains were subjected to immunosequencing. Concerning the study's data processing: TCRs in the repertoires were compared against a reference library of SARS-CoV-2-specific TCRs that had been generated with the MIRA antigen-specificity platform. Breadth was defined as the fraction of unique TCRs that were SARS-CoV-2-associated. Depth was defined as the fraction of total T cells that were SARS-CoV-2-associated. Using the MIRA data, every spike-specific TCR was mapped to the spike region that the TCR reacted to and assigned to either a CD4 or a CD8 class. Log10-transformed breadth and depth values were compared by one-way ANOVA with Sidak's multiple comparisons tests. In its TCRdb copy, this immuneACCESS table keeps in-frame sequences only and misses some clones. Where compared with another copy, unresolved V genes explain less than half of these, and the others have no known cause. That table gives V, J and clone size, and the DNA gave D and trimming. This sample gives around 99,000 clones in total; roughly 90% of them show up just once. Of the sample, under 9.5% is held by the ten largest clones.

Comments on this clone: Its antigen is unknown. No base quality information exists; no much larger clone differs at one position.

What this sample's time point label stands for: about 28 days (+/-7) after the second vaccine dose. AZD1222 recipients given second doses at about 4 weeks or at about 12 weeks were pooled, since spike-specific TCR depth and breadth were not found to differ between the two schedules. Samples from vaccinated people were obtained from the UK trials COV001 and COV002, which included a single-blind randomized controlled phase 2/3 trial of AZD1222 (ChAdOx1 nCoV-19) in healthy adults. For TCRbeta chain sequencing, PBMC samples from trial participants were taken at day 0 and at day 28 after the second dose.

The rearranged segments are TRBV30 and TRBJ1-1, with the D gene call left open. The sequence derives from an adult who received the AZD1222 COVID-19 vaccine. The sequences come from peripheral blood, collected 28 days after the second AZD1222 dose. The bases read TGTGCCTGTAGTAGGTCGTACACTGAAGCTTTCTTT. It is translated as CACSRSYTEAFF.